This TCR beta chain was sequenced during a study of cytomegalovirus exposure and HLA in healthy donors (TCRdb year 2017). At the level of the whole study: An earlier analysis of several hundred of the donors reported under 300 Gb of sequence data and around 120 million unique TCR beta sequences obtained from around 180 million T cells. An early release that covered about 600 HLA-typed donors contained approximately 300 gigabases of sequencing data and around 85 million unique TCR sequences. The genetic ancestry cluster associated with self-reported Caucasian donors included roughly four fifths of the approximately 430 genotyped donors. The study was designed to test whether signatures of past pathogen exposure could be identified by cataloging public T cell receptors. The T cell repertoires of under 700 subjects were profiled by immunosequencing and related to cytomegalovirus serostatus. Besides the first cohort of roughly 700 subjects, a separate validation cohort made up of 90 to 150 different subjects was used. To predict cytomegalovirus infection status, the study brought together high-throughput TCR immunosequencing, statistical association of individual TCRs with disease status, and machine learning. In a later analysis, previously published TCR beta repertoires from 550 to 700 donors were re-analyzed and high-resolution HLA genotyping was added so that TCR occurrence patterns could be studied. Rather than using new phenotypic data, the later analysis identified candidate immune exposures from TCR beta sequences and from how often those sequences occurred across donors. An earlier analysis of around 640 of the donors used high-throughput TCR beta sequencing to judge whether each TCR beta V gene segment behaved as functional or pseudogenic. Donor age, sex, ethnicity and CMV serostatus were compiled together with the repertoire data. A later genetic analysis took genome-wide SNP genotypes for about three fifths of the 666 donors and used that subset as a discovery cohort. Every repertoire in the discovery cohort had been generated on one and the same sequencing platform. Class I and class II HLA loci were covered by the typing at four-digit resolution. Typing coverage varied by locus: about 620-630 donors for A, B, C, DRB1 and DQB1; some 520 for DQA1; around 570 for DPA1; roughly 450 for DPB1. Four or five DR-DQ haplotypes were treated as single units for association and clustering because of strong linkage in the cohort. Among some 400 genotyped donors of the cohort, an average of roughly 230,000 unique TCR beta nucleotide sequences was sequenced per donor, of which 15% to 20% were non-productive. What the study reported, not specific to this receptor: About 15 rarely observed V segments, including chromosome 9 orphons, were excluded from the earlier analysis of just under 600 of the donors because counts were too low. Correlated functional status among segregating V segments might reflect linkage disequilibrium, but an unknown experimental factor could not be ruled out. The only immune exposure information available for the cohort was CMV serostatus. A further reported finding was that TCR beta sequences accurately predicted the HLA-A and HLA-B alleles for most subjects in the first cohort. Because some donors lacked HLA typing at each locus, the association tests relied only on the typed subset. Three of the identified cytomegalovirus-associated TCR beta chains were confirmed in vitro to be specific for cytomegalovirus antigens. Presence/absence analyses assumed roughly uniform sequencing depth across donors, an assumption that may not hold. A later analysis reported that several top co-occurrence clusters appeared linked to parvovirus B19, influenza, CMV and Epstein-Barr virus. In a later analysis, HLA-associated TCR beta chains showed more clonal expansion and lower generation probabilities than non-associated chains that were equally common. An earlier analysis of around 600 of the donors showed that most TCR beta V segments appeared in productive rearrangements either about 87% or about 30% of the time, which broadly matched IMGT annotations. Most TCR sequences were observed very rarely across donors, whereas some public TCRs were present in many individuals. A cluster of highly shared sequence variants was judged likely to represent a technical artifact of the sequencing pipeline. A later genetic analysis reported fewer N-insertions in productive TCRs among donors in an Asian-associated ancestry cluster than the roughly 700-donor mean. V-gene and J-gene trimming of TCR beta chains was associated with a missense DCLRE1C variant in a later genetic analysis, and the association was replicated in an independent cohort. The classifier was reported to diagnose cytomegalovirus status with high specificity and sensitivity in both the original and validation cohorts. The cohort was sequenced for TCR beta chains only, and without alpha or paired-chain data the features that could be detected were limited. Because the 87-base-pair reads could not distinguish some IMGT-functional V segments, including TRBV6-2 and TRBV6-3, those segments were excluded. In a later analysis, 16,951 TCR beta sequences were associated with specific HLA alleles at a false discovery rate of 0.05. A later analysis found that TCR association rates varied across HLA loci, with DRB1 alleles showing the most associated TCRs and HLA-C alleles the fewest. In a later analysis, most CMV-associated TCR beta chains were found to appear HLA-restricted, with HLA associations seemingly driven largely by CMV exposure. The authors suggested that the approach could potentially be extended to other disease states and immunological phenotypes. In the study, around 150 TCR beta chains were listed as associated with cytomegalovirus. When HLA alleles, especially DR and DQ, strongly co-occurred, attributing TCR associations to individual alleles was difficult.

The V end loses 3 bases and the J end loses 5 bases, and a stretch of 11 bases separates them. CDR1 SGHDT and CDR2 YYEEEE were looked up in the germline V gene. From cysteine to phenylalanine, the CDR3 is 14 amino acids long. Kept here is only the CDR3 DNA, which spans 42 bases and is read in frame from base 1. The cohort comprised fewer than 700 healthy bone marrow donors. At the time of sampling, every cohort member was nominally healthy, though immune exposures that went unrecorded were likely present. The donor tested CMV seropositive, placing the donor among the 250 to 300 seropositive members of the cohort. Every donor gave a peripheral blood sample, and the peripheral blood mononuclear cells from that sample were used for TCR beta sequencing. The Qiagen DNeasy Blood Extraction Kit was used to extract genomic DNA from the blood cell samples. Preparation of the library involved the immunoSEQ multiplex PCR assay. A mixture of 60 forward primers for TCR Vbeta segments and 13 reverse primers for TCR Jbeta segments was used in the multiplex PCR. A multiplex PCR assay on genomic DNA amplified the CDR3 region of rearranged TCR beta genes. Amplified TCR beta libraries were sequenced as 87-base-pair reads on the Illumina HiSeq System. Under the source paper's analysis protocol: A later analysis tallied some 79 million unique TCR beta chains across the 666 repertoires, and some 10 million of those chains were shared by two or more donors. To remove PCR and sequencing errors, raw reads were error-corrected and collapsed into unique sequences using a nearest-neighbor algorithm that merged closely related sequences. V, D and J gene segments were assigned by aligning CDR3 sequences to IMGT reference sequences. Each retained sequence needed at least a six-nucleotide match to both a V gene segment and a J gene segment. Rearrangements were classified as productive when the CDR3 lacked stop codons and remained in frame with V and J, and all other rearrangements were classified as non-productive. Following IMGT convention, CDR3 was defined as the stretch from the second conserved V-encoded cysteine to the conserved J-encoded phenylalanine. Sequences without an unambiguous match to a single V gene segment were excluded from the earlier analysis of 587 of the donors. In an earlier analysis of about 590 of the donors, a V segment was called functional when productive rearrangements were above 56.7%, and segregating when the standard deviation between donors exceeded 5%. A statistical classification framework was built for diagnosing cytomegalovirus status from the catalog of TCR beta chain sequences. In a later analysis, V and J genes were assigned by comparing TCR nucleotide sequences against IMGT/GENE-DB human TR gene sequences. A later analysis assigned CDR3 sequences and most-parsimonious VDJ recombination scenarios with the TCRdist pipeline. In a later analysis, each TCR beta chain was defined by its CDR3 amino acid sequence together with its V-gene family, and reads lacking a unique V-gene family were excluded. In a later analysis, 450 to 600 highly shared, low-generation-probability nucleotide sequences were removed to address suspected cross-contamination and a sequencing artifact. For each public chain, a later analysis derived a clonal expansion index from normalized ranks of inferred template counts within each repertoire. In a later analysis, generation probabilities were computed with a VDJ recombination model fitted to out-of-frame rearrangements, and the resulting probabilities were checked against IGoR. A later analysis scored TCR-TCR, TCR-HLA and TCR-CMV co-occurrence with hypergeometric tests, applying a repertoire-size bias correction to TCR pairs. False discovery rates were estimated in a later analysis by permuting HLA or CMV assignments 20 times. In a later analysis, co-occurring TCRs were grouped using DBSCAN, with TCRdist sequence similarity added in when clustering inside HLA-allele-positive subsets. For co-occurrence clustering, repertoires with fewer than 30,000 or more than 120,000 public chains were excluded, along with roughly five repertoires with anomalous nucleotide sharing. TCRdb provides this immuneACCESS table in a form limited to in-frame rearrangements. Some clones are lacking; in checked studies, under half of them reflect an unresolved V gene, and why the rest are absent is not known. The D gene and trimming were derived from the DNA, and the V and J assignments and clone size from that table. This sample is represented by about 140,000 clones; around 80% of them were singletons. The ten most abundant clones make up 1% to 1.5% of the sample.

A note on this clone: Its cognate antigen has yet to be identified. No much larger clone exists at a distance of one base, and base qualities are not known.

The chain uses TRBV5-6 and TRBJ1-4; TRBD1 might be the D gene, on 6 matching bases. Sequencing used PBMCs. The TCR comes from a male donor in good health and CMV-seropositive. For the CDR3, the sequence is CASSSRTENEKLFF. The DNA reads TGTGCCAGCAGCTCAAGGACAGAAAATGAAAAACTGTTTTTT.